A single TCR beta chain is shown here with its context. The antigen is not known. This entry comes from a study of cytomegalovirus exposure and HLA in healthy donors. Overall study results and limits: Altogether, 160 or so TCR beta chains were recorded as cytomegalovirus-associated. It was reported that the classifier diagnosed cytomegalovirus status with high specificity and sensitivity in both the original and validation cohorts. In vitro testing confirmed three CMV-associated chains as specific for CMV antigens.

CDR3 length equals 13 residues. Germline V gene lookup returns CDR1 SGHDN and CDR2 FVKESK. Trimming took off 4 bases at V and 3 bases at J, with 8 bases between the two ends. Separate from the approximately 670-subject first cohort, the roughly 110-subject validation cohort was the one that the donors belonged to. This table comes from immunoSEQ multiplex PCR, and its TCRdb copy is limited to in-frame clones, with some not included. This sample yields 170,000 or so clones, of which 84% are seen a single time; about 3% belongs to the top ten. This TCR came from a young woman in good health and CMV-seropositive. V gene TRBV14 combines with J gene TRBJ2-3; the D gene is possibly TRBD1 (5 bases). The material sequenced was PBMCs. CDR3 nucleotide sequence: TGTGCCAGCAGCCTCCGACAGACAGATACGCAGTATTTT. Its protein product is CASSLRQTDTQYF.